This T cell receptor (beta chain) was observed in a study of T-cell reconstitution after alpha-beta-depleted transplantation in children. Study observations and caveats: Alpha-beta T cells present about two months after transplant were reported to originate from several hundred expanded graft clones. From newly produced T cells came most of the T-cell counts and diversity one year after transplant.

Germline V lookup: CDR1 SGHRS, CDR2 YFSETQ. The CDR3 consists of 15 residues. V lost 2 bases, J lost 3 bases, and 15 bases lay in between. Unique molecular identifiers were used to barcode this TCRbeta library. TCRdb used MiXCR to reprocess the PCR reads, holding one entry per CDR3 protein. Of around 670,000 distinct CDR3 sequences detected, roughly 14% appear once; the ten largest clones hold around 0.79%. This clonotype was found a few times. As yet, its antigen is unknown. The rearrangement links TRBV5-1 to TRBJ2-7; D may be TRBD2 (6 bases). This receptor was obtained from a girl aged 2-10 years with congenital amegakaryocytic thrombocytopenia, due to receive a stem cell transplant. The source was PBMCs, collected before TCRalphabeta/CD19-depleted stem cell transplant. The chain's CDR3 is CASSFGDGGIYEQYF. CDR3 DNA sequence: TGCGCCAGCAGCTTCGGGGACGGAGGGATCTACGAGCAGTACTTC. Drawing the rest from reference TRBV5-1 and TRBJ2-7, the complete variable domain is KAGVTQTPRYLIKTRGQQVTLSCSPISGHRSVSWYQQTPGQGLQFLFEYFSETQRNKGNFPGRFSGRQFSNSRSEMNVSTLELGDSALYLCASSFGDGGIYEQYFGPGTRLTVT.